One sample yielded the 23 T cell receptor beta chains listed below, sequenced in a study of cytomegalovirus exposure and HLA in healthy donors. Primers: 60 Vbeta forward and 13 Jbeta reverse. Clones were sequenced by immunoSEQ multiplex PCR, and TCRdb holds only the in-frame ones, with some missing. The sample records about 130,000 clones, less than 80% being singletons. Sequencing used PBMCs. The receptors come from a man aged 45-60 years in good health and CMV-seropositive.

V and J are TRBV19 and TRBJ2-5; D gene ambiguous. Germline CDR1 reads LNHDA; CDR2 reads SQIVND (reference sequence). The CDR3 has 13 residues. V lost 6 bases to trimming and J lost 2 bases, with 10 bases between them. This chain's CDR3 is CASSKSAQETQYF. The DNA for the CDR3 is TGTGCCAGTAGCAAGTCCGCGCAAGAGACCCAGTACTTC.

Only a few counts were recorded for this clone. The CDR3 protein is CSGPGQPSNQPQHF. The CDR3 nucleotides read TGCAGCGGGCCCGGACAGCCTAGCAATCAGCCCCAGCATTTT. The gene calls are TRBV29-1 and TRBJ1-5; possibly TRBD1 for D (6 bases). Trimming took 7 bases from V and 0 from J, leaving 13 bases between them. The CDR3 contains 14 residues. Germline CDR1 reads SQVTM; CDR2 reads ANQGSEA.

This chain connects TRBV5-5 to TRBJ1-2, with D perhaps matching TRBD1 (6 bases). The germline CDR1 and CDR2 sequences are SGHKS and YYEKEE (reference sequence). This CDR3 contains 13 residues. Trimming left V 3 bases short and J 5 bases short, with 11 bases between. For the CDR3, the DNA is TGTGCCAGCAGCTATGACGGACAGTATGGCTACACCTTC. The encoded protein is CASSYDGQYGYTF.

The genes are TRBV5-4 and TRBJ2-5; D call uncertain. Germline CDR1 reads SGHNT; CDR2 reads YYREEE (reference sequence). There are 12 residues in the CDR3. The V end lost 2 bases, the J end lost 7 bases, and 9 bases lay between the germline ends. CDR3 loop: CASSLEVGTQYF. In DNA, the CDR3 is TGTGCCAGCAGCTTAGAGGTCGGGACCCAGTACTTC.

The CDR3 is CASSVEVGPDTQYF. CDR3 sequence (DNA): TGTGCCAGCAGCGTAGAAGTGGGGCCGGATACGCAGTATTTT. The rearrangement uses TRBV9 and TRBJ2-3, with D perhaps matching TRBD1 (5 bases). The germline V and J ends were trimmed by 0 bases and 6 bases, with 11 bases remaining between them. Germline-derived CDR1 and CDR2 are SGDLS and YYNGEE. The CDR3 has 14 amino acids.

This chain connects TRBV7-8 to TRBJ1-6; D perhaps matches TRBD1 (5 bases). The germline V gene has CDR1 SGHVS and CDR2 FQNEAQ. The V gene lost 3 bases and the J gene lost 10 bases, with 16 bases spanning the gap. CDR3 length: 15 residues. This CDR3 is CASSFRFAEGSPLHF. The DNA of the CDR3 is TGTGCCAGCAGCTTTAGGTTTGCGGAGGGGTCACCCCTCCACTTT.

CDR3 amino acids: CASSLAEGRYGYTF. CDR3 in DNA: TGTGCCAGCAGCTTAGCAGAGGGCCGCTATGGCTACACCTTC. This chain joins TRBV7-2 and TRBJ1-2; no clear D. Between the trimmed V and J ends, which lost 0 bases and 4 bases, there was a span of 9 bases. The germline V gene has CDR1 SGHTA and CDR2 FQGNSA. CDR3 length: 14 amino acids.

The V and J genes are TRBV29-1 and TRBJ1-2; D is unclear. Germline loops: CDR1 SQVTM, CDR2 ANQGSEA. V dropped 7 bases and J dropped 2 bases, with 14 bases sitting between them. The length of the CDR3 is 13 residues. The CDR3 loop reads CSGKVGSNYGYTF. DNA for the CDR3: TGCAGCGGCAAGGTGGGCTCCAACTATGGCTACACCTTC.

The chain is built from TRBV20-1 and TRBJ2-7, with D unclear. Looked up from germline, CDR1 is DFQATT and CDR2 is SNEGSKA (reference sequence). The CDR3 runs to 10 residues. V was cut by 0 bases and J by 5 bases, with 2 bases left in between. Written as DNA, the CDR3 is TGCAGTGCTAGAGACAACGAGCAGTACTTC. It is translated as CSARDNEQYF.

This clone was recorded once. This sequence joins TRBV5-1 and TRBJ2-1; 9 bases are a match to TRBD2. This CDR3 has 15 residues. V shed 0 bases and J 4 bases; nucleotides not matched to a gene: 2. Looked up from germline, CDR1 is SGHRS and CDR2 is YFSETQ. This CDR3 is CASSLGTSEYNEQFF. The CDR3, as DNA: TGCGCCAGCAGCTTGGGGACTAGCGAGTACAATGAGCAGTTCTTC.

The chain uses TRBV12-5 and TRBJ1-2, with D perhaps TRBD1 (6 bases). From germline, CDR1 is LGHNT and CDR2 FRNRAP. The germline V and J ends were trimmed by 7 bases and 6 bases, with 15 bases remaining between them. The CDR3 contains 13 residues. The CDR3 protein is CASAPGEMDGYTF. CDR3 DNA: TGTGCTAGTGCCCCAGGGGAGATGGATGGCTACACCTTC.

The genes are TRBV29-1 and TRBJ1-5; 9 bases map to TRBD1. The J segment lost 6 bases and the V segment lost 5 bases, leaving 14 bases of the junction unmatched. The CDR3 consists of 16 residues. Germline V gives CDR1 SQVTM, CDR2 ANQGSEA. The CDR3, as DNA: TGCAGCGTTCGGAGACAGGGGGGGGCTGTGAGTCAGCCCCAGCATTTT. It yields the protein CSVRRQGGAVSQPQHF.

J is TRBJ1-1 and V is TRBV27; a weak D match, TRBD1 (6 bases). CDR1 is MNHEY, CDR2 SMNVEV, per germline (reference sequence). The CDR3 extends over 15 amino acids. V was clipped by 6 bases and J by 5 bases, with 19 bases between them. CDR3 in DNA: TGTGCCAGCAGAGATTTCGGGGGGCAAATTACTGAAGCTTTCTTT. Amino acid sequence: CASRDFGGQITEAFF.

The V and J genes are TRBV7-6 and TRBJ2-1, with TRBD2 identical over 8 bases. The V and J ends lost 4 bases and 9 bases, in that order; junction bases with no gene match: 2. Looked up from germline, CDR1 is SGHVS and CDR2 is FNYEAQ. The CDR3 has 12 residues. The CDR3, as DNA: TGTGCCAGCAGCTCGGGGGGGGTTGAGCAGTTCTTC. Translated, it gives CASSSGGVEQFF.

This clone was picked up one time. The chain carries TRBV6-5 and TRBJ1-2; 7 bases map to TRBD1. Germline V gene data show CDR1 as MNHEY and CDR2 as SVGAGI. There are 16 residues in the CDR3. V gave up 2 bases and J gave up 4 bases; unmatched junction bases: 10. The CDR3 sequence is CASSYNNRGGGYGYTF. The CDR3 DNA is TGTGCCAGCAGTTACAATAACAGGGGCGGAGGCTATGGCTACACCTTC.

This clone was counted only a few times. V and J are TRBV19 and TRBJ2-1, with D hard to call. The CDR3 consists of 12 residues. Looked up from germline, CDR1 is LNHDA and CDR2 is SQIVND (reference sequence). V was trimmed by 5 bases and J by 9 bases, leaving 11 bases between them. CDR3 in amino acids: CASSPGSSEQFF. The CDR3 region has the DNA TGTGCCAGTAGTCCAGGCAGTAGTGAGCAGTTCTTC.

This clone was counted between two and nine times. The chain links TRBV6-5 to TRBJ1-1; possible D gene TRBD1, 5 bases. Germline lookup yields CDR1 MNHEY and CDR2 SVGAGI. Trimming pared 5 bases from V and 5 bases from J, leaving 18 bases between. The CDR3 length is 15 residues. The CDR3, as DNA: TGTGCCAGCAGTACCGATTGGGGCCTGCTGACTGAAGCTTTCTTT. Its protein is CASSTDWGLLTEAFF.

This clone showed up just a few times. The rearrangement joins TRBV10-3 to TRBJ1-4; D ambiguous. The CDR3 totals 13 residues. CDR1 ENHRY and CDR2 SYGVKD come from the germline V gene. Between the trimmed V and J ends, which lost 8 bases and 5 bases, there was a span of 12 bases. The CDR3 protein is CAIGQTENEKLFF. The CDR3 DNA sequence: TGTGCCATCGGTCAAACCGAGAATGAAAAACTGTTTTTT.

The rearrangement links TRBV4-2 to TRBJ2-1, with 10 nucleotides matching TRBD1. The trim removed 5 bases at V and 8 bases at J, leaving 18 bases unmatched. The CDR3 loop spans 18 amino acids. Germline V lookup: CDR1 LGHNA, CDR2 YNFKEQ. The CDR3 DNA follows: TGTGCCAGCAGCTTCTCCGGGACAGGGGTTTTTTCAGGCGATGAGCAGTTCTTC. Protein: CASSFSGTGVFSGDEQFF.

The chain recombines TRBV9 with TRBJ2-7, with TRBD2 identical over 7 bases. Germline CDR1 reads SGDLS; CDR2 reads YYNGEE. V trimming: 0 bases; J trimming: 4 bases; junction bases outside the gene matches: 7. This CDR3 comprises 15 residues. The CDR3 DNA follows: TGTGCCAGCAGCGTAGGTCCTAGCGGAGATTACGAGCAGTACTTC. Protein sequence: CASSVGPSGDYEQYF.

This sequence joins TRBV6-5 and TRBJ2-2; weak D call: TRBD1 (5 bases). Germline V gene data show CDR1 as MNHEY and CDR2 as SVGAGI. Between the trimmed V and J ends, which lost 3 bases and 7 bases, there was a span of 6 bases. This CDR3 has 12 amino acids. The CDR3 region has the DNA TGTGCCAGCAGTTATCAGGGCGGGGAGCTGTTTTTT. It codes for CASSYQGGELFF.

This clone was seen once. The V and J genes are TRBV10-3 and TRBJ1-1, with 8 bases matching TRBD1. Germline V CDR1 and CDR2: ENHRY, SYGVKD. This CDR3 region has 13 residues. V was clipped by 8 bases and J by 1 base; unmatched bases: 3. In nucleotides, the CDR3 is TGTGCCATCCGGGACAGGAAGAACACTGAAGCTTTCTTT. This gives the protein CAIRDRKNTEAFF.

The count of this clone is one. The CDR3 sequence is CAIRRGRGYGYTF. The CDR3 DNA reads TGTGCCATACGCAGGGGGAGAGGATATGGCTACACCTTC. The chain joins TRBV7-9 to TRBJ1-2, with 7 nucleotides matching TRBD1. With V trimmed by 10 bases and J by 5 bases, 10 bases remained unmatched. The germline CDR1 and CDR2 sequences are SEHNR and FQNEAQ (reference sequence). This CDR3 has 13 amino acids.